One and the same sample provided the 21 T cell receptor beta chains below, sequenced in a study of blood T cell repertoires in COVID-19. TCRdb's table, derived via immunoSEQ multiplex PCR, lists solely in-frame clones and lacks some. The repertoire holds 45,000 to 65,000 clones, with 70% to 85% as singletons. The sequenced sample was peripheral blood. The origin of the receptors is a man aged 55 to 70 with acute or convalescent COVID-19.

The J gene is TRBJ1-1, the V gene TRBV6-2 or TRBV6-3, with D maybe TRBD1 (5 bases). Trimming took off 6 bases at V and 6 bases at J, with 11 bases between the two ends. The CDR3 is 12 residues long. Germline-derived CDR1 and CDR2 are MNHEY and SVGEGT. The CDR3 DNA reads TGTGCCAGCAGCCGGATGACAGCTGAAGCTTTCTTT. As protein: CASSRMTAEAFF.

The chain has TRBV5-1 and TRBJ2-7; 8 bases agree with TRBD1. The trim removed 5 bases at V and 5 bases at J, leaving 6 bases unmatched. Per germline, CDR1 SGHRS and CDR2 YFSETQ. This CDR3 contains 13 residues. The CDR3 bases are TGCGCCAGCAGAGAACAGGGGGGAAACGAGCAGTACTTC. Translated, it gives CASREQGGNEQYF. The full variable domain, in which reference TRBV5-1 and TRBJ2-7 provide the parts outside the CDR3, is KAGVTQTPRYLIKTRGQQVTLSCSPISGHRSVSWYQQTPGQGLQFLFEYFSETQRNKGNFPGRFSGRQFSNSRSEMNVSTLELGDSALYLCASREQGGNEQYFGPGTRLTVT.

The rearrangement joins TRBV6-5 to TRBJ2-2; weak D call: TRBD1 (8 bases). The CDR3 has 13 amino acids. Trimming left V 5 bases short and J 7 bases short, with 11 bases between. Germline values: CDR1 MNHEY, CDR2 SVGAGI. The CDR3 nucleotides read TGTGCCAGCAGTACAGGGGGGGTCGGGGAGCTGTTTTTT. Protein product: CASSTGGVGELFF.

The V and J genes are TRBV24-1 and TRBJ1-4; no reliable D call. This CDR3 is 15 amino acids long. V lost 3 bases to trimming and J lost 0 bases, with 7 bases between them. Germline V gene data show CDR1 as KGHDR and CDR2 as SFDVKD. The DNA for the CDR3 is TGTGCCACCAGTGATGGCGGCGCAACTAATGAAAAACTGTTTTTT. Translated, it gives CATSDGGATNEKLFF.

The chain joins TRBV18 to TRBJ2-7, with a possible D match to TRBD2 (6 bases). This CDR3 has 12 residues. V lost 2 bases, J lost 7 bases, and 9 bases lay in between. CDR1 and CDR2 from the germline V gene are KGHSH and LQKENI. CDR3: CASSPSGDEQYF. CDR3 bases: TGTGCCAGCTCACCATCGGGGGATGAGCAGTACTTC.

The chain has TRBV2 and TRBJ1-6; TRBD1 matches at 7 bases. Germline CDR1 and CDR2: SNHLY and FYNNEI. Trimming took 5 bases from V and 2 from J; bases not matched to a gene: 12. CDR3 length equals 18 residues. CDR3 region: CASSKIGNRGTYNSPLHF. The CDR3 region has the DNA TGTGCCAGCAGTAAAATAGGGAACAGGGGCACCTATAATTCACCCCTCCACTTT.

This rearrangement joins TRBV7-2 to TRBJ1-1; D unclear. The germline V gene encodes CDR1 SGHTA and CDR2 FQGNSA. CDR3 size: 13 residues. The V end was cut by 4 bases, the J end by 0 bases, with 6 bases between. CDR3 sequence: CASSSTMNTEAFF. DNA of the CDR3: TGTGCCAGCAGCTCTACCATGAACACTGAAGCTTTCTTT.

The gene calls are TRBV7-2 and TRBJ2-2; D call uncertain. Germline V lookup: CDR1 SGHTA, CDR2 FQGNSA. Deletions cut 5 bases from V and 5 bases from J, with 12 bases between. This CDR3 contains 14 residues. The CDR3, as DNA: TGTGCCAGCAGCCAGGTACCTCAGACCGGGGAGCTGTTTTTT. This encodes CASSQVPQTGELFF.

The rearrangement joins TRBV7-9 to TRBJ2-1; TRBD1 is a possible D gene (7 bases). Deletions cut 5 bases from V and 9 bases from J, with 23 bases between. The germline V gene encodes CDR1 SEHNR and CDR2 FQNEAQ (reference sequence). The CDR3 spans 16 residues. DNA of the CDR3: TGTGCCAGCAGCCCCCAGGGGGGTGCGCTAGCTAGTGAGCAGTTCTTC. Amino acid sequence: CASSPQGGALASEQFF.

CDR3 residues: CASSFGDDQPQHF. CDR3 DNA sequence: TGCGCCAGCAGCTTTGGAGACGATCAGCCCCAGCATTTT. V gene TRBV5-1 combines with J gene TRBJ1-5, with D unresolved. There are 13 residues in the CDR3. The germline V gene has CDR1 SGHRS and CDR2 YFSETQ. Trimming cost V 2 bases and J 5 bases, with 8 bases left between them.

This sequence joins TRBV6-5 and TRBJ2-7; no firm D call. V lost 4 bases, J lost 3 bases, and 10 bases lay in between. Germline V gene data show CDR1 as MNHEY and CDR2 as SVGAGI. CDR3 length: 13 amino acids. In DNA form, the CDR3 reads TGTGCCAGCAGTTTCCAGAAAGACTACGAGCAGTACTTC. Amino acid sequence: CASSFQKDYEQYF.

The genes are TRBV24-1 and TRBJ2-3; perhaps TRBD1 as D (6 bases). The CDR3 totals 15 residues. Trimming removed 9 bases from V and 0 bases from J, with 15 bases in between. Germline CDR1 is KGHDR and CDR2 is SFDVKD. CDR3 loop: CATSTPGASTDTQYF. DNA for the CDR3: TGTGCCACCTCTACCCCAGGGGCCAGCACAGATACGCAGTATTTT.

The V call is TRBV5-4, the J call TRBJ1-2; D is unclear. V was pared by 3 bases and J by 1 base, with 13 bases between. Germline values: CDR1 SGHNT, CDR2 YYREEE (reference sequence). This CDR3 has 15 residues. The CDR3 DNA is TGTGCCAGCAGCTCCGCCGCCGGGTTTAACTATGGCTACACCTTC. Encoded protein: CASSSAAGFNYGYTF.

The chain carries TRBV27 and TRBJ1-2; D gene unclear. The germline CDR1 and CDR2 sequences are MNHEY and SMNVEV (reference sequence). The CDR3 is 13 amino acids. V was shortened by 0 bases and J by 4 bases, with 6 bases between the two germline ends. The CDR3 sequence is CASSLSGSYGYTF. CDR3 nucleotide sequence: TGTGCCAGCAGTTTATCAGGGAGCTATGGCTACACCTTC.

The chain carries TRBV2 and TRBJ2-7; 9 nucleotides match TRBD2. This CDR3 is built from 15 residues. Germline CDR1 is SNHLY and CDR2 is FYNNEI. The ends lost 10 bases at V and 0 bases at J; junction bases unmatched: 10. In nucleotides, the CDR3 is TGTGCCACTGATCTAGCGGGGCGGAGCTCCTACGAGCAGTACTTC. Translated, it gives CATDLAGRSSYEQYF. The variable domain in full, completed from reference TRBV2 and TRBJ2-7, reads EPEVTQTPSHQVTQMGQEVILRCVPISNHLYFYWYRQILGQKVEFLVSFYNNEISEKSEIFDDQFSVERPDGSNFTLKIRSTKLEDSAMYFCATDLAGRSSYEQYFGPGTRLTVT.

The J gene is TRBJ1-1, the V gene TRBV5-4; D might be TRBD1 (5 bases). Trimming removed 1 base from V and 3 bases from J, with 10 bases in between. The germline CDR1 and CDR2 sequences are SGHNT and YYREEE (reference sequence). CDR3 length: 14 amino acids. This CDR3 reads CASSLPGWDTEAFF. In nucleotides, the CDR3 is TGTGCCAGCAGCTTGCCAGGGTGGGACACTGAAGCTTTCTTT. Complete variable domain (other parts from reference TRBV5-4 and TRBJ1-1): ETGVTQSPTHLIKTRGQQVTLRCSSQSGHNTVSWYQQALGQGPQFIFQYYREEENGRGNFPPRFSGLQFPNYSSELNVNALELDDSALYLCASSLPGWDTEAFFGQGTRLTVV.

This clone has just one count. The rearrangement joins TRBV5-4 to TRBJ1-6; weak D call: TRBD1 (5 bases). Trimming removed 4 bases at V and 8 bases at J, with 19 bases between. Germline V gene lookup returns CDR1 SGHNT and CDR2 YYREEE (reference sequence). The CDR3 covers 16 residues. The CDR3 sequence: CASSAGGWGVDSPLHF. In DNA, the CDR3 is TGTGCCAGCAGCGCAGGCGGTTGGGGGGTAGATTCACCCCTCCACTTT. The entire variable domain, with the rest obtained from reference TRBV5-4 and TRBJ1-6, is as follows: ETGVTQSPTHLIKTRGQQVTLRCSSQSGHNTVSWYQQALGQGPQFIFQYYREEENGRGNFPPRFSGLQFPNYSSELNVNALELDDSALYLCASSAGGWGVDSPLHFGNGTRLTVT.

The gene calls are TRBV4-1 and TRBJ1-4, with 12 bases aligning to TRBD1. The CDR3 length is 15 residues. The J segment lost 8 bases and the V segment lost 5 bases, leaving 6 bases of the junction unmatched. The germline V gene encodes CDR1 MGHRA and CDR2 YSYEKL. CDR3 protein: CASSAGGTGGEKLFF. The CDR3, as DNA: TGCGCCAGCAGCGCCGGGGGGACAGGGGGCGAAAAACTGTTTTTT.

This clone was observed a single time. The chain joins TRBV10-3 to TRBJ1-3; no firm D call. The CDR3 has 12 amino acids. Germline V lookup: CDR1 ENHRY, CDR2 SYGVKD. Deletions cut 7 bases from V and 0 bases from J, with 4 bases between. CDR3 protein: CAITGSGNTIYF. The CDR3 DNA reads TGTGCCATCACCGGCTCTGGAAACACCATATATTTT.

This clone occurred a few times. This chain uses TRBV5-1 with TRBJ2-3; 11 bases map to TRBD2. After removal of 4 bases from V and 0 bases from J, the junction contained 4 bases not matched to a gene. This CDR3 region has 16 residues. The germline CDR1 and CDR2 sequences are SGHRS and YFSETQ. For the CDR3, the DNA is TGCGCCAGCAGCCTGGGACTAGCGGAAAGCACAGATACGCAGTATTTT. Translating gives CASSLGLAESTDTQYF.

This sequence joins TRBV29-1 and TRBJ1-2, with D perhaps TRBD1 (5 bases). CDR3 length: 15 amino acids. Germline assignment: CDR1 SQVTM and CDR2 ANQGSEA. V lost 6 bases to trimming and J lost 1 base, with 18 bases between them. The CDR3 spells CSVNKQASLNYGYTF. CDR3 sequence (DNA): TGCAGCGTAAATAAACAGGCTTCACTTAACTATGGCTACACCTTC. The whole variable domain, filled in from reference TRBV29-1 and TRBJ1-2, reads SAVISQKPSRDICQRGTSLTIQCQVDSQVTMMFWYRQQPGQSLTLIATANQGSEATYESGFVIDKFPISRPNLTFSTLTVSNMSPEDSSIYLCSVNKQASLNYGYTFGSGTRLTVV.